The sequence of this T cell receptor beta chain was determined in a study of shared clonotypes between healthy human individuals. Study-wide background: The study enrolled a couple of women and a few men aged 18 to 49. Per donor, three plates held CD4 naive cells, three held CD4 memory, two held CD8 naive and one held CD8 memory.

Findings and limits, study-wide: Among non-shared clonotypes, generation probabilities were lower than among those shared by all four donors.

Each replicate PCR on the sorted subsets used 200 to 250 ng DNA (around 30,000 T cell genomes). Profiling relied on immunoSEQ multiplex PCR, and the TCRdb table lists in-frame clones only, not all of them. The table records millions of clones, 85% to 95% of them present only once. Selected positively for CCR7 and CD45RO-negative, naive CD8 cells excluded terminally differentiated effector memory CD45RA+ cells. Regarding this clone: Its target is unknown.

The clonotype comes from a man aged 18 to 35 in good health. The sequenced sample was naive CD8+ T cells sorted from blood.

The CDR3 DNA reads as TGTGCCAGCAGAATCAGCGGCCCGAGCTATGGCTACACCTTC. This sequence encodes CASRISGPSYGYTF. The V and J genes are TRBV7-9 and TRBJ1-2; D not resolved. Germline CDR1 reads SEHNR; CDR2 reads FQNEAQ (reference sequence). V was shortened by 6 bases and J by 4 bases, with 15 bases between the two germline ends. This CDR3 is 14 amino acids long.